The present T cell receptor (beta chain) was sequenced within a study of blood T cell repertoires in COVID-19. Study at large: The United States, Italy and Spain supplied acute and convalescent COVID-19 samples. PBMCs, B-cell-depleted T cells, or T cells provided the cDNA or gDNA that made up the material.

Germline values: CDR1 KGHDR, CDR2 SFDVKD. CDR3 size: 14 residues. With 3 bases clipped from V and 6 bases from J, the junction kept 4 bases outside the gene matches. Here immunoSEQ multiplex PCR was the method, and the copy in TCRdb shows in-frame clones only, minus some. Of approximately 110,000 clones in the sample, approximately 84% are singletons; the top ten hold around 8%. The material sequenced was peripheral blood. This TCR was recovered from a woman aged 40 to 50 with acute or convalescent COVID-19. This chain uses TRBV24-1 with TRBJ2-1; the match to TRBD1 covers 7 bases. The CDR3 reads CATSDNRDSNEQFF. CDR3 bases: TGTGCCACCAGTGATAACCGGGACAGCAATGAGCAGTTCTTC.